This TCR beta chain was sequenced for a study of cytomegalovirus exposure and HLA in healthy donors. Donors in the study were healthy people who gave bone marrow. The CDR3 is 16 residues long. Germline V gene sequence: CDR1 SGHTA, CDR2 FQGNSA. Trimming cost V 7 bases and J 4 bases, with 20 bases left between them. Note on this clone: Its antigen is undetermined.

Study-wide results and limits: Some highly shared sequence variants likely arose as a pipeline artifact. Available immune exposure information covered CMV serostatus only. In vitro, three CMV-associated chains proved specific for CMV antigens.

The PCR was carried out with 60 Vbeta primers and 13 Jbeta primers. Profiling relied on immunoSEQ multiplex PCR, and the TCRdb table lists in-frame clones only, not all of them. The sample shows more than 85,000 clones, 60% to 80% of them seen only once. This rearrangement joins TRBV7-2 to TRBJ2-1; possible D gene TRBD1, 7 bases. The TCR originated in a woman in her forties or fifties in good health and CMV-seropositive. The sample consisted of PBMCs. As DNA, the CDR3 is TGTGCCAGCATCGTATCAGGGGGGAGCGGTTACAATGAGCAGTTCTTC. Translated: CASIVSGGSGYNEQFF. Looking up the rest from reference TRBV7-2 and TRBJ2-1 gives the full variable domain: GAGVSQSPSNKVTEKGKDVELRCDPISGHTALYWYRQSLGQGLEFLIYFQGNSAPDKSGLPSDRFSAERTGGSVSTLTIQRTQQEDSAVYLCASIVSGGSGYNEQFFGPGTRLTVL.